This T cell receptor (beta chain) comes out of a study of blood T cell repertoires in COVID-19. Overall study: The cDNA or gDNA used as material had been derived from T cells, B-cell-depleted T cells, or PBMCs.

The V gene's germline CDR1 is MNHEY and CDR2 SMNVEV (reference sequence). V lost 5 bases, J lost 2 bases, and 6 bases stayed unmatched. The CDR3 length is 14 residues. It was during active infection that Seattle patients were enrolled and then longitudinally followed. Authors' analysis steps: The authors estimated nucleated cell counts from reference gene primer amplification. The protocol was immunoSEQ multiplex PCR, while the TCRdb copy is restricted to in-frame clones and leaves out a portion. V and J calls and clone size are as listed in that table; D and trimming were resolved from the DNA. The table records roughly 230,000 clones, roughly 91% of them present only once.

Sequencing was carried out using peripheral blood. This sequence joins TRBV27 and TRBJ2-7, with 7 nucleotides matching TRBD2. The sequence was collected from a man in his thirties or forties with COVID-19, enrolled during active disease. CDR3 sequence: CASSSGTVTYEQYF. DNA for the CDR3: TGTGCCAGCAGTAGCGGGACGGTAACCTACGAGCAGTACTTC.